This is a list of T cell receptor beta chains from one sample in a study of low-dose radiotherapy and immunotherapy resistance in tumors. TCRdb re-called the reads with MiXCR, one entry per CDR3 protein. The top ten hold 2.8% of the sample, which has 80,000 to 90,000 distinct CDR3 sequences, 18% seen once. This sample comprised PBMCs, obtained before treatment. These receptors originate from a male donor with prostate cancer. CDR3s include the opening cysteine and the closing phenylalanine or tryptophan. D genes are given only for firm matches. Clone size is given for some rows only: seen once, a few or many times, or a class if the clone is expanded.

D gene: .
V gene: TRBV9
clone size: many
J gene: TRBJ2-1
CDR3 protein: CASSVRWEYNEQFF
CDR3 DNA: TGTGCCAGCAGCGTTCGGTGGGAATACAATGAGCAGTTCTTC

D gene: TRBD1
V gene: TRBV7-9
clone size: many
J gene: TRBJ1-2
CDR3 protein: CASSPDGNPRGKGYTF
CDR3 DNA: TGTGCCAGCAGCCCGGACGGCAACCCCAGGGGGAAGGGCTACACCTTC

D gene: TRBD1
V gene: TRBV27
clone size: many
J gene: TRBJ1-2
CDR3 protein: CASRVTGWERNYGYTF
CDR3 DNA: TGTGCCAGCAGAGTGACAGGGTGGGAGCGGAACTATGGCTACACCTTC

D gene: .
V gene: TRBV25-1
clone size: many
J gene: TRBJ1-1
CDR3 protein: CASSEWEQNTEAFF
CDR3 DNA: TGTGCCAGCAGTGAATGGGAACAGAACACTGAAGCTTTCTTT

D gene: .
V gene: TRBV20-1
clone size: many
J gene: TRBJ1-4
CDR3 protein: CSARAGGGEKLFF
CDR3 DNA: TGCAGTGCTAGAGCCGGGGGGGGTGAAAAACTGTTTTTT

D gene: .
V gene: TRBV5-5
clone size: many
J gene: TRBJ2-3
CDR3 protein: CASSGGASTFADTQYF
CDR3 DNA: TGTGCCAGCAGCGGAGGGGCTAGCACCTTCGCAGATACGCAGTATTTT

D gene: .
V gene: TRBV30
clone size: few
J gene: TRBJ1-2
CDR3 protein: CAWTKGGGYTF
CDR3 DNA: TGTGCCTGGACCAAGGGGGGTGGCTACACCTTC

D gene: .
V gene: TRBV20-1
clone size: many
J gene: TRBJ1-1
CDR3 protein: CSAAPVAVIAEAFF
CDR3 DNA: TGCAGTGCGGCCCCAGTGGCGGTTATCGCTGAAGCTTTCTTT

D gene: .
V gene: TRBV12-3/TRBV12-4
clone size: many
J gene: TRBJ2-7
CDR3 protein: CASSRTQSGGEPLYEQYF
CDR3 DNA: TGTGCCAGCAGCCGGACCCAATCTGGCGGGGAGCCCCTCTACGAGCAGTACTTC

D gene: TRBD1
V gene: TRBV20-1
clone size: many
J gene: TRBJ2-7
CDR3 protein: CSASGTGSYEQYF
CDR3 DNA: TGCAGTGCTTCCGGGACAGGGTCATACGAGCAGTACTTC

D gene: .
V gene: TRBV6-2/TRBV6-3
clone size: many
J gene: TRBJ2-4
CDR3 protein: CASSSTPRGDIQYF
CDR3 DNA: TGTGCCAGCAGCAGTACACCCCGAGGGGACATTCAGTACTTC

D gene: TRBD1
V gene: TRBV27
clone size: once
J gene: TRBJ1-5
CDR3 protein: CASRQGAGVSNQPQHF
CDR3 DNA: TGTGCCAGCAGGCAGGGGGCAGGGGTAAGCAATCAGCCCCAGCATTTT

D gene: TRBD1
V gene: TRBV5-1
clone size: few
J gene: TRBJ2-7
CDR3 protein: CASSLDRGEQYF
CDR3 DNA: TGCGCCAGCAGCTTGGACAGGGGCGAGCAGTACTTC

D gene: .
V gene: TRBV20-1
clone size: many
J gene: TRBJ1-4
CDR3 protein: CSARDGANEKLFF
CDR3 DNA: TGCAGTGCTAGAGACGGGGCTAATGAAAAACTGTTTTTT

D gene: .
V gene: TRBV7-9
clone size: many
J gene: TRBJ1-1
CDR3 protein: CASSSGQPNTEAFF
CDR3 DNA: TGTGCCAGCAGCTCGGGACAACCGAACACTGAAGCTTTCTTT

D gene: .
V gene: TRBV5-3
clone size: many
J gene: TRBJ1-1
CDR3 protein: CARKGRGSPENTEAFF
CDR3 DNA: TGTGCCAGAAAAGGCAGAGGGTCTCCGGAGAACACTGAAGCTTTCTTT

D gene: .
V gene: TRBV15
clone size: many
J gene: TRBJ1-1
CDR3 protein: CATSPGQQGQGWNTEAFF
CDR3 DNA: TGTGCCACCAGCCCCGGACAACAAGGCCAGGGATGGAACACTGAAGCTTTCTTT

D gene: TRBD2
V gene: TRBV27
clone size: many
J gene: TRBJ2-1
CDR3 protein: CASTPGTSGINEQFF
CDR3 DNA: TGTGCCAGCACTCCCGGGACTAGCGGGATCAATGAGCAGTTCTTC

D gene: .
V gene: TRBV29-1
clone size: many
J gene: TRBJ2-7
CDR3 protein: CSVDLGNYEQYF
CDR3 DNA: TGCAGCGTTGACTTGGGCAACTACGAGCAGTACTTC

D gene: TRBD1
V gene: TRBV19
clone size: many
J gene: TRBJ2-7
CDR3 protein: CATQPGQGPEQYF
CDR3 DNA: TGTGCCACTCAGCCGGGACAGGGCCCCGAGCAGTACTTC

D gene: .
V gene: TRBV2
clone size: many
J gene: TRBJ2-5
CDR3 protein: CASSATPTRGRQETQYF
CDR3 DNA: TGTGCCAGCAGTGCGACCCCTACTCGGGGTCGGCAAGAGACCCAGTACTTC

D gene: .
V gene: TRBV6-8
clone size: few
J gene: TRBJ2-2
CDR3 protein: CASSPWASTGELFF
CDR3 DNA: TGTGCCAGCAGCCCCTGGGCCTCAACCGGGGAGCTGTTTTTT

D gene: .
V gene: TRBV10-3
clone size: .
J gene: TRBJ2-1
CDR3 protein: CAISQQVSYNEQFF
CDR3 DNA: TGTGCCATCAGTCAACAGGTCTCCTACAATGAGCAGTTCTTC